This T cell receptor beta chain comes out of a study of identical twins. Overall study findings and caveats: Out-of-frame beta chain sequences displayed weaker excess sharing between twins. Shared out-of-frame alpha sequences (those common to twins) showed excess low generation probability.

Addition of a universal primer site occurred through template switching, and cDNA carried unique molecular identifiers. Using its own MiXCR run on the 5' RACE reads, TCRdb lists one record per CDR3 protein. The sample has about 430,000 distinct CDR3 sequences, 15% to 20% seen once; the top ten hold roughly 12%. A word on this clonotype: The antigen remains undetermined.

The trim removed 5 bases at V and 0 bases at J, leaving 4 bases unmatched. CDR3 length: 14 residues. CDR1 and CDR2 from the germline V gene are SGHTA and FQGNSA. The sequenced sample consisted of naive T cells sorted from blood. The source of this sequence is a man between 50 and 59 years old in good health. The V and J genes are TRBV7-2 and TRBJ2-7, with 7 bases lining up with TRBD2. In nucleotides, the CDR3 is TGTGCCAGCAGCGCAACTAGCGTCTCCTACGAGCAGTACTTC. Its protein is CASSATSVSYEQYF.